This is a list of T cell receptor beta chains from one sample in a study of shared clonotypes between healthy human individuals. Data came from immunoSEQ multiplex PCR; TCRdb stores just in-frame clones and leaves some out. The profile shows about 1.5 million clones, 95% to 97% of them singletons. Material: naive CD4+ T cells sorted from blood. Receptors were obtained from a man aged 25 to 40 in good health. Both conserved end residues are part of each CDR3. A D gene is named only where the DNA matches it firmly. Only some rows state a clone size, as once, few, many or a class for expanded clones.

>TRBV28|-|-|TRBJ2-7
TGTGCCAGTCAAACTAGCTCTTTTACCTACGAGCAGTACTTC
CASQTSSFTYEQYF
>TRBV11-2|-|-|TRBJ1-3
TGTGCCAGCAGCGTCGACGGGAGGAACACCATATATTTT
CASSVDGRNTIYF
>TRBV10-2|once|-|TRBJ2-6
TGCGCCAGCAGTGAGGGGGCTGGGGCCAACGTCCTGACTTTC
CASSEGAGANVLTF
>TRBV19|few|TRBD1|TRBJ2-7
TGTGCCAGTAGGACGACCGGGACAGCCTACGAGCAGTACTTC
CASRTTGTAYEQYF
>TRBV6-6|-|-|TRBJ1-2
TGTGCCAGCAGTTACGAGAGGGGGGTCAACTATGGCTACACCTTC
CASSYERGVNYGYTF
>TRBV28|-|TRBD1|TRBJ1-1
TGTGCCAGCAGTCCGACAGGGCGGAACACTGAAGCTTTCTTT
CASSPTGRNTEAFF
>TRBV29-1|-|-|TRBJ1-1
TGCAGCGTTGGATCGCGGTTTTCGGACACTGAAGCTTTCTTT
CSVGSRFSDTEAFF
>TRBV5-1|once|-|TRBJ1-1
TGCGCCAGCAGCTTGGAGGATATCGACACTGAAGCTTTCTTT
CASSLEDIDTEAFF
>TRBV10-1|-|-|TRBJ2-1
TGCGCCAGCAGTGATACCCCGGTGAACAATGAGCAGTTCTTC
CASSDTPVNNEQFF
>TRBV27|-|-|TRBJ2-7
TGTGCCAGCAGTCACGGATATTCCTACGAGCAGTACTTC
CASSHGYSYEQYF
>TRBV6-5|-|-|TRBJ2-3
TGTGCCAGCAGCCTTGGGGGGGCAGGCACAGATACGCAGTATTTT
CASSLGGAGTDTQYF
>TRBV6-1|-|TRBD2|TRBJ2-1
TGTGCCAGCAGTGTTCTCGGGGGGGGTACTAGCTCCTACAATGAGCAGTTCTTC
CASSVLGGGTSSYNEQFF
>TRBV11-2|-|TRBD1|TRBJ2-5
TGTGCCAGCAGCGAAACAGGGGGCCAAGAGACCCAGTACTTC
CASSETGGQETQYF
>TRBV6-5|few|-|TRBJ1-1
TGTGCCAGCAGTTTCAACTCGAGGGACACTGAAGCTTTCTTT
CASSFNSRDTEAFF
>TRBV4-3|once|-|TRBJ2-7
TGCGCCAGCAGCCAAGGTCAAGGGTCTTACGAGCAGTACTTC
CASSQGQGSYEQYF
>TRBV14|-|-|TRBJ2-7
TGTGCCAGCAGCCAAGTTTTGGGCTACGAGCAGTACTTC
CASSQVLGYEQYF
>TRBV5-1|-|TRBD1|TRBJ2-2
TGCGCCAGCAGCTTGGGGGACAGGCCGAACACCGGGGAGCTGTTTTTT
CASSLGDRPNTGELFF
>TRBV9|-|TRBD1|TRBJ2-7
TGTGCCAGCAGCAAGACTGGACAGGGTATGTCCTACGAGCAGTACTTC
CASSKTGQGMSYEQYF
>TRBV2|once|-|TRBJ1-1
TGTGCCAGCAGACCTAACCCACACCCGAACACTGAAGCTTTCTTT
CASRPNPHPNTEAFF
>TRBV11-2|-|-|TRBJ2-7
TGTGCCAGCAGCCCCACGGACGGATCCTACGAGCAGTACTTC
CASSPTDGSYEQYF
>TRBV29-1|-|-|TRBJ1-2
TGCAGCGTTGAAGGGCCCATCGCCAGAGGTGGCTACACCTTC
CSVEGPIARGGYTF
>TRBV19|-|-|TRBJ2-1
TGTGCCAGTAGTATTCGCCAGGGAGCGGGCTACAATGAGCAGTTCTTC
CASSIRQGAGYNEQFF
>TRBV6-1|-|-|TRBJ1-5
TGTGCCAGCAGTGAAGCCACGGGCGGGCAGCCCCAGCATTTT
CASSEATGGQPQHF
>TRBV5-1|-|TRBD1|TRBJ2-7
TGCGCCACCCAACAGGGGTTGGGGATCTCCTACGAGCAGTACTTC
CATQQGLGISYEQYF
>TRBV11-3|once|-|TRBJ2-5
TGTGCCAGCAGCTCCCCGGGGGAGACCCAGTACTTC
CASSSPGETQYF
>TRBV4-1|few|-|TRBJ2-7
TGCGCCAGCAGCCAAGCGGGAATTGGAGACTACGAGCAGTACTTC
CASSQAGIGDYEQYF
>TRBV30|once|-|TRBJ1-2
TGTGCCTGGAACCAAGGGCTGGGTGGCTACACCTTC
CAWNQGLGGYTF
>TRBV28|-|TRBD1|TRBJ2-3
TGTGCCAGCAGTTCCCTGGACAGGGCAAACCCGCATACGCAGTATTTT
CASSSLDRANPHTQYF
>TRBV12-5|-|TRBD2|TRBJ2-1
TGTGCTAGTGGTTTGGCAGGGACTAGCGGTTACAATGAGCAGTTCTTC
CASGLAGTSGYNEQFF
>TRBV14|-|-|TRBJ2-3
TGTGCCAGCAGCGAACTACAGGGCACCCTGGATACGCAGTATTTT
CASSELQGTLDTQYF
>TRBV11-2|-|-|TRBJ1-1
TGTGCCAGCAGCTTAATACCCGACACTGAAGCTTTCTTT
CASSLIPDTEAFF
>TRBV29-1|-|-|TRBJ2-3
TGCAGCGTTGGGGACTGGGGCTCTAGCACAGATACGCAGTATTTT
CSVGDWGSSTDTQYF
>TRBV5-4|-|-|TRBJ1-5
TGTGCCAGCAGCCCCGATATGCTTAGCAATCAGCCCCAGCATTTT
CASSPDMLSNQPQHF
>TRBV5-1|-|TRBD1|TRBJ2-2
TGCGCCAGCAGCTTCGGACAGGCAAACCCGAACACCGGGGAGCTGTTTTTT
CASSFGQANPNTGELFF
>TRBV7-2|-|TRBD1|TRBJ1-4
TGTGCCAGCAGCTTAGCATATCCGGGACAGGGTAATGAAAAACTGTTTTTT
CASSLAYPGQGNEKLFF
>TRBV18|-|TRBD1|TRBJ2-3
TGTGCCAGCTCATTCGGACCGACAGGGTTCACAGATACGCAGTATTTT
CASSFGPTGFTDTQYF